The 8 T cell receptor beta chains in this list originate from one sample, sequenced in a study of blood T cell repertoires in COVID-19 (dated by TCRdb to the early 2020s). Preparation of the library involved the immunoSEQ multiplex PCR assay. TCRdb holds this immuneACCESS table with in-frame rearrangements only. Some clones are missing; in checked studies, unresolved V genes explain under half, and the rest has no known cause. The sample has roughly 260,000 clones on record, more than 75% of them singletons. The leading ten clones occupy about 9.8% of the sample. The sequencing input was peripheral blood. The receptors here all came from a man in his forties or fifties who had recovered from COVID-19.

This chain uses TRBV30 with TRBJ1-3; no clear D. From germline, CDR1 is GTSNPN and CDR2 SVGIG (reference sequence). The V end was cut by 5 bases, the J end by 4 bases, with 3 bases between. This CDR3 is 10 amino acids long. CDR3 sequence reads: CAWSGNTIYF. The DNA for the CDR3 is TGTGCCTGGTCAGGAAACACCATATATTTT.

This clone was found once. This chain joins TRBV6-4 and TRBJ2-5; 13 bases fit TRBD2. The trim removed 6 bases at V and 5 bases at J, leaving 6 bases unmatched. The CDR3 length is 15 residues. In germline, CDR1 is MRHNA, CDR2 SNTAGT. CDR3 sequence reads: CASSATSGGTETQYF. In nucleotides, the CDR3 is TGTGCCAGCAGCGCGACTAGCGGGGGGACGGAGACCCAGTACTTC.

This clone showed up just a few times. The chain has TRBV7-9 and TRBJ1-5; 8 bases match TRBD1. V lost 5 bases and J lost 4; bases outside the gene matches: 10. Germline-derived CDR1 and CDR2 are SEHNR and FQNEAQ (reference sequence). CDR3 length equals 16 residues. As DNA, the CDR3 is TGTGCCAGCAGCCAGCTCGGACAGGGCGTAAATCAGCCCCAGCATTTT. The encoded protein is CASSQLGQGVNQPQHF.

V and J are TRBV15 and TRBJ2-4; 10 bases agree with TRBD2. CDR3 size: 19 residues. The germline gives CDR1 LNHNV, CDR2 YYDKDF (reference sequence). Trimming removed 0 bases from V and 5 bases from J; junction bases left unmatched: 13. CDR3 in DNA: TGTGCCACCAGCAGAGAGGGTATTTATAGCGGGGGGCCCGAAAACATTCAGTACTTC. It codes for CATSREGIYSGGPENIQYF.

The chain links TRBV7-2 to TRBJ2-7; D gene unclear. CDR3 size: 13 residues. Trimming stripped 2 bases from V and 6 bases from J, with 11 bases between. Germline V CDR1 and CDR2: SGHTA, FQGNSA. The CDR3 region has the DNA TGTGCCAGCAGCTTATCGAAGCCGGGCGAGCAGTACTTC. Protein: CASSLSKPGEQYF.

The rearrangement uses TRBV4-2 and TRBJ1-2, with D uncertain. CDR3 length: 14 residues. The ends were cut back, 4 bases at V and 8 bases at J, with 17 bases in the middle. In germline, CDR1 is LGHNA, CDR2 YNFKEQ. As DNA, the CDR3 is TGTGCCAGCAGCCCCCCCGGGGTCGGAGAGGGCTACACCTTC. This translates into CASSPPGVGEGYTF.

The V call is TRBV5-1, the J call TRBJ1-4, with D possibly matching TRBD1 (5 bases). Germline V gene sequence: CDR1 SGHRS, CDR2 YFSETQ. This CDR3 is 15 amino acids long. V was trimmed by 4 bases and J by 2 bases, leaving 12 bases between them. For the CDR3, the DNA is TGCGCCAGCAGCCAAGGACACGGCACTAATGAAAAACTGTTTTTT. As protein: CASSQGHGTNEKLFF.

The V gene is TRBV6-5, the J gene TRBJ1-4; TRBD1 matches 8 bases. With 5 bases clipped from V and 8 bases from J, the junction kept 10 bases outside the gene matches. The germline V gene has CDR1 MNHEY and CDR2 SVGAGI. This CDR3 has 15 amino acids. CDR3 protein: CASSRNRGAEEKLFF. The CDR3, as DNA: TGTGCCAGCAGTCGAAACAGGGGGGCAGAAGAAAAACTGTTTTTT.